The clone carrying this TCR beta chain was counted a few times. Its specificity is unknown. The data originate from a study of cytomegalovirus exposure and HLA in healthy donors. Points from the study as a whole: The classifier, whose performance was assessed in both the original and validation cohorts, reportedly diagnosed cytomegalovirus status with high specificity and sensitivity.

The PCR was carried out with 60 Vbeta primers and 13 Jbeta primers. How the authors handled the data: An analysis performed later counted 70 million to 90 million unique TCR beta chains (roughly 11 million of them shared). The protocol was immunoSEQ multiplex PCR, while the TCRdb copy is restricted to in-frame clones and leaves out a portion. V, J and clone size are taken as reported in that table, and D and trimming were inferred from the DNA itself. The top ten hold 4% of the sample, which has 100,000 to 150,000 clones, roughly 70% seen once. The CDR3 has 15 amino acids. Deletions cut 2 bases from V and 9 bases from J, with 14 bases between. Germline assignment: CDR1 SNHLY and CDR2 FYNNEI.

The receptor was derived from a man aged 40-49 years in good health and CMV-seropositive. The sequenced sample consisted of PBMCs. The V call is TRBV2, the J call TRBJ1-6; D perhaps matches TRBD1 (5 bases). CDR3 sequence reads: CASSETQGLGSPLHF. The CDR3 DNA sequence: TGTGCCAGCAGTGAAACCCAGGGCCTCGGTTCACCCCTCCACTTT.